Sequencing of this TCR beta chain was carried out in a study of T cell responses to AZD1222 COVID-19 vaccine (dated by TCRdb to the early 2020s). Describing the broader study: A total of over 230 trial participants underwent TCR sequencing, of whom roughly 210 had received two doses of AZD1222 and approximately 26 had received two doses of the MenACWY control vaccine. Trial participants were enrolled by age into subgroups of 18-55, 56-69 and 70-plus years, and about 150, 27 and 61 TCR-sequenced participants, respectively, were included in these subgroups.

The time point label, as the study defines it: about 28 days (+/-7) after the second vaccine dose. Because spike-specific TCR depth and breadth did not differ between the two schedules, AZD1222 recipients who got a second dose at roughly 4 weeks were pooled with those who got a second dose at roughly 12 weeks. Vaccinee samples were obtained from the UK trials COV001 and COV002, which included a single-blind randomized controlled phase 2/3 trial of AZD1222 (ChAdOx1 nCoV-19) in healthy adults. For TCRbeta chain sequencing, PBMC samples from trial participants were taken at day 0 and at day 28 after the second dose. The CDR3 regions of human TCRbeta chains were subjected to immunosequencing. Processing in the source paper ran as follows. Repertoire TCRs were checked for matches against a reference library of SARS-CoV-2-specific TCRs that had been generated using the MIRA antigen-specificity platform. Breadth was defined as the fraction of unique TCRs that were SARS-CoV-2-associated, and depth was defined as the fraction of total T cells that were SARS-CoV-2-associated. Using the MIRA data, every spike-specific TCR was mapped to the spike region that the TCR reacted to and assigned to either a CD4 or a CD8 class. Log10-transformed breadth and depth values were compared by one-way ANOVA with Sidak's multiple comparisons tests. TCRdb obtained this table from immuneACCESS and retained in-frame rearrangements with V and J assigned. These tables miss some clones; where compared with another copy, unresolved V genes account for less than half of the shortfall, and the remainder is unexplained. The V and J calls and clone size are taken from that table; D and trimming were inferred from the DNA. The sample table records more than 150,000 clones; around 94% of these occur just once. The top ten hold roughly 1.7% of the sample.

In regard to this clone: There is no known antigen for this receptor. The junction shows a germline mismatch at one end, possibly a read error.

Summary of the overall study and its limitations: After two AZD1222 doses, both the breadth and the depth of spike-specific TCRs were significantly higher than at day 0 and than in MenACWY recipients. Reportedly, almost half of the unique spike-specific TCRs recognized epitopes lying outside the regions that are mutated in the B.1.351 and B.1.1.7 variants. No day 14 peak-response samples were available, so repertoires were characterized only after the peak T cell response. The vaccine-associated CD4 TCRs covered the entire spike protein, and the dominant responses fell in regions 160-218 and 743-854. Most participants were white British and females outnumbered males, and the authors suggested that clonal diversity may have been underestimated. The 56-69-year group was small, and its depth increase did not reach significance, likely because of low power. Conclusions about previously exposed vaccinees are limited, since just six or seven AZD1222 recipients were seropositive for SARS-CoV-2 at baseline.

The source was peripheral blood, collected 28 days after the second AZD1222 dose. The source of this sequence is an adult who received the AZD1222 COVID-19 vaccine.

The CDR3 protein: CASRGPNQPQHF. The DNA reads TGTGCCAGCAGAGGTCCCAATCAACCCCAGCATTTT. The chain couples TRBV6-5 to TRBJ1-5; confidence is insufficient to name the D gene. The germline V gene sets CDR1 to MNHEY and CDR2 to SVGAGI. Reading from cysteine to phenylalanine, the CDR3 counts 12 amino acids. This entry keeps only the CDR3 DNA: 36 bases, framed from base 1.